The present T cell receptor beta chain was sequenced within a study of cytomegalovirus exposure and HLA in healthy donors listed by TCRdb under 2017. Some background on the complete study: In an earlier analysis of under 750 of the donors, under 300 Gb of sequence data and 120 million or so unique TCR beta sequences from about 179 million T cells were reported. About 280 gigabases of sequencing data and around 90 million unique TCR sequences made up an early release that covered nearly 650 HLA-typed donors. The genetic ancestry cluster associated with self-reported Caucasian donors included 81% of the 350 to 500 genotyped donors. The aim of the study was to test whether cataloging public T cell receptors could identify signatures of past pathogen exposure. Using immunosequencing, the study profiled T cell repertoires from 666 subjects and related those repertoires to cytomegalovirus serostatus. Besides the first cohort of 666 subjects, a separate validation cohort made up of 120 different subjects was used. High-throughput TCR immunosequencing, statistical association of individual TCRs with disease status, and machine learning were combined to predict cytomegalovirus infection status. In a later analysis, previously published TCR beta repertoires from several hundred donors were re-analyzed and high-resolution HLA genotyping was added so that TCR occurrence patterns could be studied. Rather than drawing on any new phenotypic data, the later analysis identified candidate immune exposures from TCR beta sequences and the way those sequences occurred across donors. To decide whether each TCR beta V gene segment behaved as functional or pseudogenic, an earlier analysis of nearly 600 of the donors relied on high-throughput TCR beta sequencing. Donor age, sex, ethnicity and CMV serostatus were compiled alongside the repertoire data. In a later genetic analysis, genome-wide SNP genotypes for about 65% of the 666 donors were used, and that subset was treated as a discovery cohort. Every repertoire in the discovery cohort had been generated on one and the same sequencing platform. Both class I and class II loci were covered by HLA typing, at four-digit resolution. The number of typed donors differed by locus: 629-630 for A, B, C, DRB1 and DQB1; 500 to 550 for DQA1; approximately 600 for DPA1; and 450 to 480 for DPB1. Four to six DR-DQ haplotypes were handled as single units for association and clustering, since linkage in the cohort was strong. Among about 360 genotyped donors of the cohort, an average of roughly 240,000 unique TCR beta nucleotide sequences were sequenced per donor, around 20% of them non-productive.

About this clone itself: Its target antigen remains unknown. No much larger clonotype is one base removed from it; base qualities were not supplied.

The germline ends are 18 bases apart after V is trimmed by 4 bases and J by 4 bases. Spanning cysteine to phenylalanine, the CDR3 consists of 15 amino acids. CDR3 DNA is the only sequence kept; it has 45 bases, read in frame from the first base. CDR1 and CDR2 were assigned from the germline V gene as SGHTS and YDEGEE. In total, roughly 710 healthy bone marrow donors made up the cohort. At the time of sampling, all cohort members were nominally healthy, though unrecorded immune exposures were likely present. The donor was CMV seronegative and belonged to the group of several hundred seronegative cohort members. A peripheral blood sample was collected from each donor, and TCR beta sequencing was performed on peripheral blood mononuclear cells. Genomic DNA extraction from the blood cell samples was performed with the Qiagen DNeasy Blood Extraction Kit. Library preparation used the immunoSEQ multiplex PCR assay. The multiplex PCR relied on a mix of 60 forward primers for TCR Vbeta segments and 13 reverse primers for TCR Jbeta segments. The CDR3 region of rearranged TCR beta genes was amplified from genomic DNA with a multiplex PCR assay. The amplified TCR beta libraries were sequenced on the Illumina HiSeq System as 87-base-pair reads. The authors' analysis ran thus. Across the roughly 640 repertoires, a later analysis counted about 81 million unique TCR beta chains, roughly 11 million of which were shared by at least two donors. To remove PCR and sequencing errors, raw reads were error-corrected and collapsed into unique sequences using a nearest-neighbor algorithm that merged closely related sequences. Alignment of CDR3 sequences to IMGT reference sequences was used to assign V, D and J gene segments. For a sequence to be retained, a match of at least six nucleotides was required to both a V gene segment and a J gene segment. A rearrangement was called productive if the CDR3 had no stop codons and remained in frame with V and J, and every other rearrangement was called non-productive. CDR3 was defined according to IMGT convention as the region running from the second conserved V-encoded cysteine to the conserved J-encoded phenylalanine. The earlier analysis of fewer than 700 of the donors excluded sequences that lacked an unambiguous match to a single V gene segment. In an earlier analysis of approximately 500 of the donors, a V segment was called functional when productive rearrangements were above 56.7%, and segregating when the standard deviation between donors exceeded 5%. A statistical classification framework was built to diagnose cytomegalovirus status from the catalog of TCR beta chain sequences. A later analysis assigned V and J genes by comparing TCR nucleotide sequences with IMGT/GENE-DB human TR gene sequences. The TCRdist pipeline was used in a later analysis to assign CDR3 sequences and most-parsimonious VDJ recombination scenarios. In a later analysis, each TCR beta chain was defined by its CDR3 amino acid sequence together with its V-gene family, and reads lacking a unique V-gene family were excluded. To address suspected cross-contamination and a sequencing artifact, a later analysis removed around 590 highly shared, low-generation-probability nucleotide sequences. A later analysis calculated a clonal expansion index for each public chain from normalized within-repertoire ranks of inferred template counts. In a later analysis, generation probabilities were computed using a VDJ recombination model fitted to out-of-frame rearrangements, and the results were checked against IGoR. In a later analysis, TCR-TCR, TCR-HLA and TCR-CMV co-occurrence was scored with hypergeometric tests, and a repertoire-size bias correction was applied to TCR pairs. In a later analysis, false discovery rates were estimated by permuting HLA or CMV assignments 20 times. A later analysis grouped co-occurring TCRs with DBSCAN, adding TCRdist sequence similarity when clustering within HLA-allele-positive subsets. For co-occurrence clustering, repertoires with fewer than 30,000 or more than 120,000 public chains were excluded, along with five or six repertoires with anomalous nucleotide sharing. TCRdb carries this immuneACCESS record with in-frame sequences only. Its versions omit some clonotypes, under half of them owing to an unresolved V gene in the studies checked, with the rest unexplained. The D gene and trimming were derived from the DNA, and the V and J assignments and clone size from that table. For this sample the table gives about 200,000 clones, of which around 80% were detected only once. The ten largest clonotypes hold less than 20% of the sample.

Paper-wide results and their limitations: Broadly in line with IMGT annotations, most TCR beta V segments showed up in productive rearrangements about 87% or about 30% of the time in an earlier analysis of under 700 of the donors. In a later analysis, several top co-occurrence clusters were reported to appear linked to parvovirus B19, influenza, CMV and Epstein-Barr virus. CMV serostatus was the only immune exposure information available for the cohort. Because counts were too low, about 15 rarely observed V segments, including chromosome 9 orphons, were left out of the earlier analysis of approximately 580 of the donors. In a later analysis, most CMV-associated TCR beta chains were found to appear HLA-restricted, with HLA associations seemingly driven largely by CMV exposure. Some IMGT-functional V segments, including TRBV6-2 and TRBV6-3, could not be distinguished by the 87-base-pair reads and were therefore excluded. A later analysis found that TCR association rates varied across HLA loci, with DRB1 alleles showing the most associated TCRs and HLA-C alleles the fewest. The study gave a list of some 150 TCR beta chains associated with cytomegalovirus. A further reported finding was that TCR beta sequences accurately predicted the HLA-A and HLA-B alleles for most subjects in the first cohort. A later analysis associated about 18,000 TCR beta sequences with specific HLA alleles at a false discovery rate of 0.05. In a later genetic analysis, fewer N-insertions in productive TCRs were reported among donors in an Asian-associated ancestry cluster than the roughly 700-donor mean. The presence/absence analyses assumed that sequencing depth was roughly uniform across donors, and that assumption may not be true. The sequencing pipeline was judged likely to have produced a cluster of highly shared sequence variants as a technical artifact. A later analysis found that HLA-associated TCR beta chains were more clonally expanded and had lower generation probabilities than equally common non-associated chains. It was suggested by the authors that the approach could potentially be generalized to other disease states and immunological phenotypes. A few of the identified cytomegalovirus-associated TCR beta chains were confirmed in vitro to be specific for cytomegalovirus antigens. Linkage disequilibrium might explain the correlated functional status among segregating V segments, but an unknown experimental factor could not be ruled out. This cohort had only TCR beta chains sequenced, and the lack of alpha or paired-chain data limited which features could be detected. The classifier was reported to diagnose cytomegalovirus status with high specificity and sensitivity in both the original cohort and the validation cohort. Because HLA typing was unavailable for some donors at each locus, only the typed subset was used in association tests. Most TCR sequences were seen in very few donors, while some public TCRs were found in many individuals. Strong co-occurrence of HLA alleles, especially DR and DQ, made assigning TCR associations to individual alleles difficult. A later genetic analysis associated a missense DCLRE1C variant with V-gene and J-gene trimming of TCR beta chains, and an independent cohort replicated the association.

The chain is encoded by TRBV5-8 joined to TRBJ2-7, with TRBD2 as a weak D call on 6 bases. Sequencing input: PBMCs. This TCR came from a man aged 35 to 55 in good health and CMV-seronegative. The DNA sequence is given as TGTGCCAGCAGCCCAACCCGGGACTCTCGATACGAGCAGTACTTC. The resulting protein is CASSPTRDSRYEQYF.